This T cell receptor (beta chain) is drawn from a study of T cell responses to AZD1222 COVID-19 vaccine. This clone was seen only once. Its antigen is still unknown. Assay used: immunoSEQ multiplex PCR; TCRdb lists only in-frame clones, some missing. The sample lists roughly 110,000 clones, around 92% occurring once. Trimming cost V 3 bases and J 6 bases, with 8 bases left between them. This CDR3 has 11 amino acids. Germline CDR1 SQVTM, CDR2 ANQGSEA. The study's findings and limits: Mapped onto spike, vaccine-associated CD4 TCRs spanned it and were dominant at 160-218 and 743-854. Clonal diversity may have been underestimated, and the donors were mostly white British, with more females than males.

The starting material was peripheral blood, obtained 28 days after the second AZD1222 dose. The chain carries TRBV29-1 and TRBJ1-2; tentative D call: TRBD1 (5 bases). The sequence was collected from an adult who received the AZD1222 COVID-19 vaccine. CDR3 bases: TGCAGCGTTGATGGGGGAAATGGCTACACCTTC. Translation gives CSVDGGNGYTF.